The rows below give T cell receptor beta chains drawn from one sample of a study of CD8 T cells in ankylosing spondylitis. MiXCR was run by TCRdb on the 5' RACE reads, yielding one entry per CDR3 protein. The sample has 150,000 to 200,000 distinct CDR3 sequences, 10% to 15% seen once. The sample comprised blood, either unsorted or a sorted T cell fraction (not recorded which). The receptors were sampled from a female donor with ankylosing spondylitis or in good health (not recorded which). Both conserved end residues are part of each CDR3. Clone size is shown for a subset of rows, as once, few, many or a class of expanded clone.

v_gene	abundance	len	j_gene	CDR3aa
TRBV5-1	.	15	TRBJ1-4	CASSLAGPYGEKLFF
TRBV11-2	many	18	TRBJ2-1	CASSKGLAGVSAYNEQFF
TRBV6-1	few	13	TRBJ2-2	CASSATGPGELFF
TRBV6-2/TRBV6-3	many	16	TRBJ2-7	CASSYLIGRDSYEQYF
TRBV28	few	16	TRBJ2-6	CASSLYRGPWANVLTF
TRBV15	.	15	TRBJ2-1	CATSRRTSGNNEQFF
TRBV21-1	many	15	TRBJ1-4	CASSNDRAANEKLFF
TRBV29-1	many	13	TRBJ1-4	CSAGGATNEKLFF
TRBV18	many	14	TRBJ2-7	CASSPFPGNNEQYF
TRBV7-9	.	14	TRBJ1-2	CASSLQGFGYGYTF
TRBV12-3/TRBV12-4	many	16	TRBJ2-7	CASSLAKLTRGYEQYF
TRBV21-1	many	19	TRBJ2-1	CASSKPLTTARYSYNEQFF
TRBV20-1	many	13	TRBJ2-5	CSARVGLVGTQYF
TRBV5-6	.	14	TRBJ2-7	CASSWRGNSYEQYF
TRBV7-2	.	15	TRBJ2-1	CASSRAGSSYNEQFF
TRBV28	few	14	TRBJ2-5	CASSPPLGEETQYF
TRBV12-3/TRBV12-4	many	15	TRBJ1-5	CASTQGWADYQPQHF
TRBV5-5	many	14	TRBJ1-4	CASTTRGQGEKLFF
TRBV29-1	many	14	TRBJ1-4	CSVSAGRANEKLFF
TRBV5-6	.	15	TRBJ1-2	CASSLRGRQGDGYTF
TRBV5-1	many	15	TRBJ1-4	CASSRDGPTNEKLFF
TRBV9	few	15	TRBJ2-2	CASSVGILDTGELFF
TRBV7-2	.	13	TRBJ1-2	CASSLDGKCGYTF
TRBV2	.	14	TRBJ1-4	CASSEVSTNEKLFF
TRBV29-1	many	11	TRBJ2-7	CSVEDMYEQYF
TRBV20-1	many	13	TRBJ2-7	CSARTKLTYEQYF
TRBV4-3	many	15	TRBJ2-5	CASSQASGTLETQYF
TRBV5-1	many	14	TRBJ2-2	CASSFTGDTGELFF
TRBV29-1	many	12	TRBJ2-5	CSVEGGDETQYF
TRBV3-1	.	12	TRBJ1-1	CASSLTVTEAFF
TRBV20-1	many	14	TRBJ2-7	CSARQPGTSSSQYF
TRBV5-8	.	15	TRBJ2-1	CASSPFPGQGTVQFF
TRBV15	many	14	TRBJ2-3	CATLRGKVTDTQYF
TRBV5-6	many	15	TRBJ1-1	CASSPIITGNTEAFF
TRBV5-1	many	14	TRBJ2-2	CASSLRDNTGELFF
TRBV5-5	many	16	TRBJ1-4	CASSSGQGGLNEKLFF
TRBV28	many	13	TRBJ2-4	CASSLGTVNIQYF
TRBV7-9	many	18	TRBJ1-1	CASPSDRVRGRVRTEAFF
TRBV7-6	.	14	TRBJ2-3	CASTRLGAGDTQYF
TRBV4-3	many	16	TRBJ2-3	CASSQGEREGADTQYF